These 7 T cell receptor beta chains were sequenced from one sample in a study of response to subunit inactivated influenza vaccine. In TCRdb, the RT-PCR reads were re-called with MiXCR into one record per CDR3 protein. The sample lists about 700,000 distinct CDR3 sequences, 11% to 15% seen once, with approximately 6.5% in the top ten. The sample consisted of PBMCs from blood, taken less than 15 days before vaccination. Source of these receptors: a man aged 50 to 60 who received an inactivated influenza vaccine.

This clonotype was recorded a few times. The rearrangement joins TRBV6-1 to TRBJ1-2, with 10 bases matching TRBD1. The J segment lost 7 bases and the V segment lost 6 bases, leaving 14 bases of the junction unmatched. The CDR3 totals 16 residues. In germline, CDR1 is MNHNS, CDR2 SASEGT. CDR3 region: CASSSGTGASRGGYTF. DNA for the CDR3: TGTGCCAGCAGCTCCGGGACAGGGGCCTCCCGTGGTGGCTACACCTTC.

The chain uses TRBV7-8 and TRBJ2-7; D tentatively reads TRBD1 or TRBD2 (5 bases each). The CDR3 is 13 amino acids. Trimming left V 4 bases short and J 5 bases short, with 12 bases between. The V gene's germline CDR1 is SGHVS and CDR2 FQNEAQ. CDR3 sequence: CASSWDRSNEQYF. The CDR3, as DNA: TGTGCCAGCAGCTGGGACCGGAGTAACGAGCAGTACTTC.

This clonotype occurred a few times. The DNA of the CDR3 is TGTGCCAGCAGCGTCTCTTACCAAGAGACCCAGTACTTC. Amino acid sequence: CASSVSYQETQYF. The chain combines TRBV9 with TRBJ2-5; D gene ambiguous. V was pared by 2 bases and J by 0 bases, with 5 bases between. From germline, CDR1 is SGDLS and CDR2 YYNGEE. The CDR3 has 13 amino acids.

This clonotype was counted only a few times. The rearrangement links TRBV9 to TRBJ1-2; a weak D match, TRBD1 (6 bases). CDR3 length: 18 residues. Germline V gives CDR1 SGDLS, CDR2 YYNGEE. V was cut by 4 bases and J by 4 bases, with 26 bases left in between. The CDR3 nucleotides read TGTGCCAGCAGCCTAGGGGGAGGCCTCCCTTCTCGATTCTATGGCTACACCTTC. As protein: CASSLGGGLPSRFYGYTF.

The chain is built from TRBV20-1 and TRBJ2-1; 8 bases match TRBD2. V shed 3 bases and J 2 bases; nucleotides not matched to a gene: 3. There are 14 residues in the CDR3. The germline V gene has CDR1 DFQATT and CDR2 SNEGSKA (reference sequence). CDR3 coding DNA: TGCAGTGCTAGGCGGGGGGTCCCCTACAATGAGCAGTTCTTC. The encoded protein is CSARRGVPYNEQFF.

This clonotype was recorded at least ten times. The gene calls are TRBV5-1 and TRBJ2-7; TRBD1 agrees at 8 bases. The CDR3 contains 15 residues. Trimming cost V 4 bases and J 0 bases; bases outside gene matches: 6. From germline, CDR1 is SGHRS and CDR2 YFSETQ. Here the CDR3 DNA reads TGCGCCAGCAGCCTAACAGGGGGAAGCTCCTACGAGCAGTACTTC. Its translation: CASSLTGGSSYEQYF.

The V and J genes are TRBV21-1 and TRBJ1-1; TRBD1, the table's D call, lacks a check against the DNA. TRBV21-1 is listed as a pseudogene. The CDR3 is 13 residues long. The CDR3 sequence: CASSKGGTGEAFF. DNA of the CDR3: TGTGCCAGCAGCAAAGGGGGGACGGGTGAAGCTTTCTTT.